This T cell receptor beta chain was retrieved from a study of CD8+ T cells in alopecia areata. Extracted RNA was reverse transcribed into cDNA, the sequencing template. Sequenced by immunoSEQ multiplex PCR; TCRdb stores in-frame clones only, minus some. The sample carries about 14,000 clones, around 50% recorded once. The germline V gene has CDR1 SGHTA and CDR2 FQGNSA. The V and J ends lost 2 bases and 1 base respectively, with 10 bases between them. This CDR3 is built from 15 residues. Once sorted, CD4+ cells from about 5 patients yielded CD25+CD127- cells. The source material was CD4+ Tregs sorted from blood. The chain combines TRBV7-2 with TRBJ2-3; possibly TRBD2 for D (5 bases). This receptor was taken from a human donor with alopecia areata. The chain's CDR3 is CASSLSQRGTDTQYF. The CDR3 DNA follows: TGTGCCAGCAGCTTATCTCAGAGGGGCACAGATACGCAGTATTTT.